The 18 T cell receptor beta chains in this list originate from one sample, sequenced in a study of blood T cell repertoires in COVID-19 (dated by TCRdb to 2020 to 2021). Libraries were constructed by the immunoSEQ multiplex PCR assay. This is the immuneACCESS table as TCRdb keeps it, with only in-frame sequences that have V and J called. A part of the clones is gone; compared with another copy, unresolved V genes explain less than half, and the rest is unexplained. The sample profile shows around 330,000 clones; approximately 86% of them were found once. The ten largest clones take up 8% to 9.5% of the sample. Sequences were obtained from PBMCs or T cells enriched from blood (not recorded which). These receptors were obtained from a woman aged 18 to 35 who had recovered from COVID-19.

J is TRBJ1-4 and V is TRBV10-3; no firm D call. CDR1 is ENHRY, CDR2 SYGVKD, per germline. This CDR3 is 16 amino acids long. V lost 4 bases and J 0 bases, leaving 12 bases between the germline ends. DNA of the CDR3: TGTGCCATCAGTGCGGGTGTTTCAGCAACTAATGAAAAACTGTTTTTT. Translated: CAISAGVSATNEKLFF.

The V gene is TRBV7-9, the J gene TRBJ1-3, with 8 nucleotides matching TRBD1. V shed 3 bases and J 0 bases; nucleotides not matched to a gene: 10. Germline CDR1 SEHNR, CDR2 FQNEAQ (reference sequence). The CDR3 is 18 amino acids. The CDR3 nucleotides are TGTGCCAGCAGCTTTCCCCGGGGACAGGTGTACTCTGGAAACACCATATATTTT. This codes for CASSFPRGQVYSGNTIYF.

On this clone: This CDR3 is also generated by other DNA sequences in the sample. The chain employs TRBV9 and TRBJ2-3; a possible D gene is TRBD2 (5 bases). This CDR3 has 14 amino acids. Germline values: CDR1 SGDLS, CDR2 YYNGEE. V shed 2 bases and J shed 5 bases, with 12 bases lying between them. In nucleotides, the CDR3 is TGTGCCAGCAGCGTGTCGGGAAAATTAGATACGCAGTATTTT. As protein: CASSVSGKLDTQYF.

The J gene is TRBJ1-3, the V gene TRBV11-1; 7 bases line up with TRBD1. V dropped 3 bases and J dropped 2; count of bases not matched to a gene: 4. There are 15 residues in the CDR3. Germline V gene data show CDR1 as SGHAT and CDR2 as FQDESV (reference sequence). CDR3 in amino acids: CASSFSGTAGNTIYF. In nucleotides, the CDR3 is TGTGCCAGCAGCTTTTCCGGGACAGCTGGAAACACCATATATTTT.

The rearrangement joins TRBV11-3 to TRBJ2-3; 11 bases map to TRBD2. Germline V lookup: CDR1 SGHNT, CDR2 YENEEA. The length of the CDR3 is 18 residues. V shed 1 base and J 7 bases; nucleotides not matched to a gene: 13. CDR3 loop: CASSLGPGLAAEQNTQYF. In nucleotides, the CDR3 is TGTGCCAGCAGCTTAGGACCGGGACTAGCGGCAGAACAGAATACGCAGTATTTT.

This sequence joins TRBV5-4 and TRBJ2-7; TRBD2 aligns across 14 bases. There are 15 residues in the CDR3. In germline, CDR1 is SGHNT, CDR2 YYREEE (reference sequence). With 4 bases clipped from V and 5 bases from J, the junction kept 5 bases outside the gene matches. CDR3 residues: CASSPGLAGVHEQYF. The CDR3 nucleotides read TGTGCCAGCAGCCCGGGACTAGCGGGGGTCCACGAGCAGTACTTC.

The V gene is TRBV18, the J gene TRBJ1-1; D ambiguous. The germline V gene has CDR1 KGHSH and CDR2 LQKENI. CDR3 size: 14 residues. V was cut by 0 bases and J by 4 bases, with 9 bases left in between. The DNA for the CDR3 is TGTGCCAGCTCACCACCAGGATCAGGCACTGAAGCTTTCTTT. It codes for CASSPPGSGTEAFF.

This chain uses TRBV27 with TRBJ2-7; 10 positions agree with TRBD1. Germline trimming cut 5 bases from V and 6 bases from J; bases unmatched to any gene: 7. Germline CDR1 MNHEY, CDR2 SMNVEV (reference sequence). This CDR3 contains 14 residues. The CDR3 DNA follows: TGTGCCAGCAGTACGGACAGGGGGGCCGGCGAGCAGTACTTC. Translated, it gives CASSTDRGAGEQYF.

The chain couples TRBV7-3 to TRBJ2-2, with 7 bases fitting TRBD1. The ends lost 5 bases at V and 1 base at J; junction bases unmatched: 7. The CDR3 is 16 amino acids. Looked up from germline, CDR1 is SGHTA and CDR2 is FQGTGA. This chain's CDR3 is CASSASGTVNTGELFF. CDR3 bases: TGTGCCAGCAGCGCGTCCGGGACAGTGAACACCGGGGAGCTGTTTTTT.

The chain links TRBV28 to TRBJ1-5; the D gene is possibly TRBD1 (6 bases). Germline CDR1 MDHEN, CDR2 SYDVKM. V was cut by 6 bases and J by 4 bases, with 13 bases left in between. The CDR3 contains 14 residues. CDR3 nucleotides: TGTGCCAGCAGCCCCGACAGGTCGAATCAGCCCCAGCATTTT. Residues: CASSPDRSNQPQHF.

The V and J genes are TRBV4-1 and TRBJ2-7; possible D gene TRBD2, 6 bases. The CDR3 runs 14 residues. Germline-derived CDR1 and CDR2 are MGHRA and YSYEKL. Deletions cut 3 bases from V and 6 bases from J, with 15 bases between. The DNA for the CDR3 is TGCGCCAGCAGCCAGATATCCGGGACTGTCGAGCAGTACTTC. Amino acids: CASSQISGTVEQYF.

The chain joins TRBV4-3 to TRBJ2-7, with 7 positions matching TRBD2. This CDR3 region has 14 residues. Trimming cost V 2 bases and J 6 bases; bases outside gene matches: 7. CDR1 is LGHNA and CDR2 is YSLEER in the germline V gene. The CDR3 region has the DNA TGCGCCAGCAGCCAAAGCGGGATTTCAGGCGAGCAGTACTTC. This translates into CASSQSGISGEQYF.

The chain links TRBV5-1 to TRBJ1-3, with unresolved D. CDR1 and CDR2 (germline): SGHRS, YFSETQ. This CDR3 is built from 16 residues. V was trimmed by 4 bases and J by 0 bases, leaving 14 bases between them. DNA of the CDR3: TGCGCCAGCAGCGTAAATTGGGGAGGCTCTGGAAACACCATATATTTT. Protein: CASSVNWGGSGNTIYF.

V gene TRBV6-2 or TRBV6-3 combines with J gene TRBJ2-7; 7 positions match TRBD1. With 6 bases clipped from V and 3 bases from J, the junction kept 5 bases outside the gene matches. Looked up from germline, CDR1 is MNHEY and CDR2 is SVGEGT. The CDR3 sequence is 13 residues long. In nucleotides, the CDR3 is TGTGCCAGCAGCACTGGACAGGACTACGAGCAGTACTTC. It encodes CASSTGQDYEQYF.

J is TRBJ2-5 and V is TRBV9, with TRBD2 matching over 7 bases. Germline trimming cut 0 bases from V and 1 base from J; bases unmatched to any gene: 6. The germline gives CDR1 SGDLS, CDR2 YYNGEE. The CDR3 consists of 16 residues. The CDR3 protein is CASSVGEGTSQETQYF. Here the CDR3 DNA reads TGTGCCAGCAGCGTAGGGGAGGGGACCTCCCAAGAGACCCAGTACTTC.

J is TRBJ1-6 and V is TRBV6-5, with 11 bases that match TRBD1. The CDR3 contains 15 residues. Germline V gene lookup returns CDR1 MNHEY and CDR2 SVGAGI. The junction had 6 bases not matched to a gene; V was cut back by 5 bases and J by 9 bases. The CDR3 bases are TGTGCCAGCAGTCGTACCGGGACAGGGGGTTCACCCCTCCACTTT. Its protein product is CASSRTGTGGSPLHF.

This chain links TRBV9 with TRBJ2-3, with 8 bases matching TRBD2. V gave up 0 bases and J gave up 0 bases; unmatched junction bases: 3. The CDR3 totals 16 residues. CDR1 is SGDLS and CDR2 is YYNGEE in the germline V gene. In nucleotides, the CDR3 is TGTGCCAGCAGCGTAGGACTAGCGCCCAGCACAGATACGCAGTATTTT. It yields the protein CASSVGLAPSTDTQYF.

The V gene is TRBV5-1, the J gene TRBJ2-5, with TRBD1 matching 9 bases. The CDR3 is 15 residues long. With 4 bases clipped from V and 2 bases from J, the junction kept 6 bases outside the gene matches. The V gene's germline CDR1 is SGHRS and CDR2 YFSETQ. The CDR3 loop is CASSRTGDPQETQYF. For the CDR3, the DNA is TGCGCCAGCAGCCGGACAGGGGACCCACAAGAGACCCAGTACTTC.